These 19 T cell receptor beta chains originate from one sample sequenced in a study of cytomegalovirus exposure and HLA in healthy donors. Amplification used 60 Vbeta primers and 13 Jbeta primers. This table comes from immunoSEQ multiplex PCR, and its TCRdb copy is limited to in-frame clones, with some not included. This table lists about 110,000 clones. The specimen sequenced was PBMCs. These receptor sequences come from a man between 40 and 49 years old in good health and CMV-seropositive.

V and J are TRBV11-2 and TRBJ2-1; TRBD2 agrees at 7 bases. Looked up from germline, CDR1 is SGHAT and CDR2 is FQNNGV. The CDR3 length is 16 residues. After removal of 5 bases from V and 5 bases from J, the junction contained 12 bases not matched to a gene. Here the CDR3 DNA reads TGTGCCAGCAGCGCTTACCGGGACTATAATAACAATGAGCAGTTCTTC. Its translation: CASSAYRDYNNNEQFF.

This chain uses TRBV19 with TRBJ2-3; 11 nucleotides match TRBD2. Germline CDR1 is LNHDA and CDR2 is SQIVND (reference sequence). Germline trimming cut 6 bases from V and 2 bases from J; bases unmatched to any gene: 10. This CDR3 has 17 residues. CDR3 coding DNA: TGTGCCAGTAGCTCCCCCCGACTAGCGGGAAACACAGATACGCAGTATTTT. It translates to CASSSPRLAGNTDTQYF.

J is TRBJ2-7 and V is TRBV4-3; 10 bases fit TRBD1. Germline trimming cut 1 base from V and 4 bases from J; bases unmatched to any gene: 1. CDR3 length: 14 amino acids. Germline CDR1 and CDR2: LGHNA and YSLEER. CDR3 in amino acids: CASSQGDRGYEQYF. The CDR3 DNA follows: TGCGCCAGCAGCCAAGGGGACAGGGGTTACGAGCAGTACTTC.

The V and J genes are TRBV27 and TRBJ1-2; D may be TRBD1 (6 bases). Germline CDR1 reads MNHEY; CDR2 reads SMNVEV (reference sequence). The CDR3 totals 19 residues. The germline V and J ends were trimmed by 2 bases and 1 base, with 23 bases remaining between them. The CDR3 region has the DNA TGTGCCAGCAGTTTAGGCCCGCCGGGACACCCGATAAATAACTATGGCTACACCTTC. Translating it yields CASSLGPPGHPINNYGYTF.

The gene calls are TRBV19 and TRBJ2-6; D is unclear. The length of the CDR3 is 14 residues. Germline loops: CDR1 LNHDA, CDR2 SQIVND (reference sequence). The V and J ends lost 7 bases and 3 bases respectively, with 10 bases between them. CDR3 DNA: TGTGCCAGTACACCGGGTAGTGGGGCCAACGTCCTGACTTTC. Residues: CASTPGSGANVLTF.

The V and J genes are TRBV5-6 and TRBJ2-5; TRBD1 matches at 12 bases. The J call may not be correct, given that the DNA end is closer to TRBJ2-7. CDR3 size: 15 residues. Germline V CDR1 and CDR2: SGHDT, YYEEEE. The CDR3 here is CASGKGDRGPYEQYF. As DNA, the CDR3 is TGTGCCAGCGGTAAAGGGGACAGGGGGCCCTACGAGCAGTACTTC.

V gene TRBV2 combines with J gene TRBJ2-2, with D possibly TRBD1 on 5 matching bases. The germline V gene encodes CDR1 SNHLY and CDR2 FYNNEI. The CDR3 contains 14 residues. The germline V and J ends were trimmed by 8 bases and 5 bases, with 15 bases remaining between them. CDR3 nucleotides: TGTGCCAGCGGTAGGGGCCTGGTTACCGGGGAGCTGTTTTTT. Its translation is CASGRGLVTGELFF.

J is TRBJ1-5 and V is TRBV11-3; possible D gene TRBD1, 6 bases. Trimming shortened V by 0 bases and J by 4 bases, and 22 bases separated the two germline ends. The CDR3 has 19 amino acids. CDR1 SGHNT and CDR2 YENEEA come from the germline V gene. CDR3 amino acids: CASSLDRNDGDTTNQPQHF. In nucleotides, the CDR3 is TGTGCCAGCAGCTTAGATCGCAATGATGGGGACACTACTAATCAGCCCCAGCATTTT. Using reference TRBV11-3 and TRBJ1-5 for the parts outside the CDR3, the full variable domain is EAGVVQSPRYKIIEKKQPVAFWCNPISGHNTLYWYLQNLGQGPELLIRYENEEAVDDSQLPKDRFSAERLKGVDSTLKIQPAELGDSAVYLCASSLDRNDGDTTNQPQHFGDGTRLSIL.

The chain combines TRBV4-2 with TRBJ2-1; TRBD1 matches 8 bases. The CDR3 has 16 amino acids. V lost 4 bases to trimming and J lost 0 bases; unmatched junction nucleotides: 5. Germline CDR1 reads LGHNA; CDR2 reads YNFKEQ. CDR3 residues: CASSLVTGGSYNEQFF. Written as DNA, the CDR3 is TGTGCCAGCAGCCTAGTAACAGGGGGCTCCTACAATGAGCAGTTCTTC.

The rearrangement uses TRBV4-3 and TRBJ2-7; 7 bases match TRBD2. Trimming removed 3 bases from V and 9 bases from J; junction bases left unmatched: 11. The CDR3 is 14 residues long. CDR1 is LGHNA, CDR2 YSLEER, per germline. The CDR3, as DNA: TGCGCCAGCAGCCAGGACACGCGCGGGGGTGGGCAGTACTTC. Translated: CASSQDTRGGGQYF.

Here the CDR3 reads CASGTGIHEQYF. The CDR3 coding sequence is TGTGCCAGCGGGACAGGGATACACGAGCAGTACTTC. The rearrangement links TRBV2 to TRBJ2-7, with TRBD1 matching over 9 bases. There are 12 residues in the CDR3. Germline V gene sequence: CDR1 SNHLY, CDR2 FYNNEI. Trimming removed 8 bases from V and 5 bases from J; junction bases left unmatched: 4. Based on the CDR3 plus reference TRBV2 and TRBJ2-7, the full variable domain is EPEVTQTPSHQVTQMGQEVILRCVPISNHLYFYWYRQILGQKVEFLVSFYNNEISEKSEIFDDQFSVERPDGSNFTLKIRSTKLEDSAMYFCASGTGIHEQYFGPGTRLTVT.

The chain is built from TRBV5-1 and TRBJ2-1, with 7 positions matching TRBD1. This CDR3 is built from 14 residues. J lost 6 bases, V lost 0 bases, and 3 bases had no gene match. Germline V gene lookup returns CDR1 SGHRS and CDR2 YFSETQ. The CDR3 is CASSLDRGSNEQFF. CDR3 coding DNA: TGCGCCAGCAGCTTGGACAGGGGTAGCAATGAGCAGTTCTTC.

The V gene is TRBV11-1, the J gene TRBJ2-7; 9 bases match TRBD2. Germline CDR1 is SGHAT and CDR2 is FQDESV (reference sequence). The V segment lost 0 bases and the J segment 1 base; nucleotides outside the gene matches: 4. This CDR3 has 16 residues. CDR3 DNA sequence: TGTGCCAGCAGCTTAGCGGGCAGCGGGAGGTCCTACGAGCAGTACTTC. Protein sequence: CASSLAGSGRSYEQYF.

The V call is TRBV5-6, the J call TRBJ2-5, with D perhaps matching TRBD1 (6 bases). The ends were cut back, 4 bases at V and 5 bases at J, with 12 bases in the middle. This CDR3 comprises 13 residues. Germline CDR1 reads SGHDT; CDR2 reads YYEEEE. The CDR3 DNA reads TGTGCCAGCAGCGAGGGGGTCTCGGAGACCCAGTACTTC. It yields the protein CASSEGVSETQYF.

V usage is TRBV5-1 and J usage is TRBJ2-1; D perhaps matches TRBD2 (6 bases). This CDR3 spans 15 amino acids. Per the germline V gene, CDR1 is SGHRS and CDR2 is YFSETQ. The germline V and J ends were trimmed by 6 bases and 0 bases, with 13 bases remaining between them. The DNA of the CDR3 is TGCGCCAGCACCTTAGACGGGAGCTCCTACAATGAGCAGTTCTTC. Its protein product is CASTLDGSSYNEQFF.

The rearrangement uses TRBV10-1 and TRBJ2-1; 9 nucleotides line up with TRBD2. Trimming removed 0 bases from V and 3 bases from J; junction bases left unmatched: 3. This CDR3 spans 16 amino acids. Germline values: CDR1 WNHNN, CDR2 SYGVQD (reference sequence). CDR3 nucleotides: TGCGCCAGCAGTGAGTCCGGAGCGGGAGGCTACAATGAGCAGTTCTTC. It translates to CASSESGAGGYNEQFF.

The rearrangement links TRBV5-1 to TRBJ2-7; D may be TRBD2 (6 bases). CDR3 length: 14 amino acids. The V gene's germline CDR1 is SGHRS and CDR2 YFSETQ. Trimming took 3 bases from V and 3 from J, leaving 13 bases between them. CDR3 in amino acids: CASSSSGGNYEQYF. The CDR3 nucleotides read TGCGCCAGCAGCTCCTCCGGGGGAAACTACGAGCAGTACTTC.

The chain has TRBV28 and TRBJ2-5, with 7 positions matching TRBD1. From germline, CDR1 is MDHEN and CDR2 SYDVKM. CDR3 length: 16 amino acids. V lost 5 bases and J lost 1; bases outside the gene matches: 10. The CDR3 region is CASSPGLGTAQETQYF. The CDR3 DNA is TGTGCCAGCAGTCCCGGCCTCGGGACAGCCCAAGAGACCCAGTACTTC.

This chain joins TRBV11-2 and TRBJ1-5; D might be TRBD1 (5 bases). The CDR3 consists of 13 residues. Between the trimmed V and J ends, which lost 1 base and 5 bases, there was a span of 6 bases. Germline CDR1 and CDR2: SGHAT and FQNNGV. The CDR3 bases are TGTGCCAGCAGCTTAGGCAGGGATCAGCCCCAGCATTTT. Residues: CASSLGRDQPQHF.